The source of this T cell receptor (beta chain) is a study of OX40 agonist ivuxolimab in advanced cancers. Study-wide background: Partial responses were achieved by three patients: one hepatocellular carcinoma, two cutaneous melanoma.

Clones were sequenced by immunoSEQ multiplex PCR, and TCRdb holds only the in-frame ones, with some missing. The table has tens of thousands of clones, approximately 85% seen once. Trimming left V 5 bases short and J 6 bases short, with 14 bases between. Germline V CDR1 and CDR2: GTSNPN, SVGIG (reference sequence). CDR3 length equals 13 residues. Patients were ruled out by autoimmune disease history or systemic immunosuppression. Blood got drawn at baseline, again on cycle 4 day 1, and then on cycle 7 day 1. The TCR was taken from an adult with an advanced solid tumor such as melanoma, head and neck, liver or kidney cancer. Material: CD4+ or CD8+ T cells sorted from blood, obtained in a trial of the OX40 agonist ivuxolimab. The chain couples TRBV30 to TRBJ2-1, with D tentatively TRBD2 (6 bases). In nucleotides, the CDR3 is TGTGCCTGGGGCCTCGGCGGGATCAATGAGCAGTTCTTC. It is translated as CAWGLGGINEQFF.